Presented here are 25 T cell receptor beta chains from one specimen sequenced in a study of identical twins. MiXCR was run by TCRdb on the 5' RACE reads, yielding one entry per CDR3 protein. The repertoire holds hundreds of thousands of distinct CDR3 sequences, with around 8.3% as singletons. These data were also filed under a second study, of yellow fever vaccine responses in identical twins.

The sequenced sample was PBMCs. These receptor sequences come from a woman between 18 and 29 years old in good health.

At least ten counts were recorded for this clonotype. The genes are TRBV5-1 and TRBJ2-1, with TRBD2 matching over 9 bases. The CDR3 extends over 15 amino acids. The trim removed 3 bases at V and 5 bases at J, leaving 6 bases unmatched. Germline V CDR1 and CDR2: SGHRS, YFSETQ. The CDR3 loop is CASSSLAGADNEQFF. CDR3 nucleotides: TGCGCCAGCAGCTCCTTAGCGGGAGCGGACAATGAGCAGTTCTTC.

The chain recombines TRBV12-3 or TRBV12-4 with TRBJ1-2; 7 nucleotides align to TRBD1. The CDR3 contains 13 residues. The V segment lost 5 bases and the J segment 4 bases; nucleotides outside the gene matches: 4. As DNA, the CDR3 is TGTGCCAGCAGTCGATCAGGGGGCTATGGCTACACCTTC. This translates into CASSRSGGYGYTF.

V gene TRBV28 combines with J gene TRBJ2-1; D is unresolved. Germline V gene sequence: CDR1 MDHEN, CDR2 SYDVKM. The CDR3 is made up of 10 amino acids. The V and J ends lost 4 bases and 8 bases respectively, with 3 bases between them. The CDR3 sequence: CASSSDEQFF. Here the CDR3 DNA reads TGTGCCAGCAGTTCAGATGAGCAGTTCTTC. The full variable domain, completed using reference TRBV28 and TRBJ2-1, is DVKVTQSSRYLVKRTGEKVFLECVQDMDHENMFWYRQDPGLGLRLIYFSYDVKMKEKGDIPEGYSVSREKKERFSLILESASTNQTSMYLCASSSDEQFFGPGTRLTVL.

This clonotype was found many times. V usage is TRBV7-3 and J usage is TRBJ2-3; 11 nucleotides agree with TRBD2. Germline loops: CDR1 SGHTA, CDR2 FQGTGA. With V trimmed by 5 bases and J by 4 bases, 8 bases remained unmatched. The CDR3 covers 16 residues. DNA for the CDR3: TGTGCCAGCAGCCCGGGGATAGCGGGGGGGCCAGATACGCAGTATTTT. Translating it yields CASSPGIAGGPDTQYF.

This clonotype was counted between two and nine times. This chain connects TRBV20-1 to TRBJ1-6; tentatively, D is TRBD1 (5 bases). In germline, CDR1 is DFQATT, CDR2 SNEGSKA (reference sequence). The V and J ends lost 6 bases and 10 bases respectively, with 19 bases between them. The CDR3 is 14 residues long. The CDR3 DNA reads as TGCAGTGCCCTTACTGGGGGGTCGGGATCACCCCTCCACTTT. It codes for CSALTGGSGSPLHF.

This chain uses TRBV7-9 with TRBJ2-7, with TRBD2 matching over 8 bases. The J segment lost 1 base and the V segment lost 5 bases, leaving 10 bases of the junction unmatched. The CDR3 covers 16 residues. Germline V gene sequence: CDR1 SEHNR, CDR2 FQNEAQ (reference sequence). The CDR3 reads CASSAGPGLGSYEQYF. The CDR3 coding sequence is TGTGCCAGCAGCGCAGGCCCGGGACTAGGGTCCTACGAGCAGTACTTC.

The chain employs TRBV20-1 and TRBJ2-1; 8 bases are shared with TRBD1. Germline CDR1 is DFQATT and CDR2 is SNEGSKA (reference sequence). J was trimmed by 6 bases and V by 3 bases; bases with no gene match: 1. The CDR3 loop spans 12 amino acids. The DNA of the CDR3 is TGCAGTGCTAGGGACAGGGTCAATGAGCAGTTCTTC. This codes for CSARDRVNEQFF.

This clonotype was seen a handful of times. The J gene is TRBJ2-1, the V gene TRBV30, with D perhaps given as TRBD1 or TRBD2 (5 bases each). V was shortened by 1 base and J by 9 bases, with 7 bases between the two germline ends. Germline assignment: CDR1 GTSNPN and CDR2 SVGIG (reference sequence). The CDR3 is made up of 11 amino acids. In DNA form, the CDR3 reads TGTGCCTGGAGTGATGGGGGTGAGCAGTTCTTC. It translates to CAWSDGGEQFF.

In DNA, the CDR3 is TGTGCCAGCACCCCGACGGGTGGCGGGCGGGAGCAGTACTTC. Its protein product is CASTPTGGGREQYF. This chain links TRBV12-3 or TRBV12-4 with TRBJ2-7; TRBD2 might be the D (5 bases). Trimming pared 7 bases from V and 7 bases from J, leaving 20 bases between. This CDR3 has 14 residues.

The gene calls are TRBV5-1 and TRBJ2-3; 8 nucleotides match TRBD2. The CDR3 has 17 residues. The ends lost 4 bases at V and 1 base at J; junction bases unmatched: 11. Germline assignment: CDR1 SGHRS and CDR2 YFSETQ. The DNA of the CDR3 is TGCGCCAGCAGCGTGGCAACTAGCGGAGCACGCACAGATACGCAGTATTTT. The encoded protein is CASSVATSGARTDTQYF.

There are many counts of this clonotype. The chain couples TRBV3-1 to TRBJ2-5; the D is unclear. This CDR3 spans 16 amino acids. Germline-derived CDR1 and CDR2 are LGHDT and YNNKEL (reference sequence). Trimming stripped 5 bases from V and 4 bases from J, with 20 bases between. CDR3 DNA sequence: TGTGCCAGCAGCTCGCAACCGTTTCAGAGTAGAGAGACCCAGTACTTC. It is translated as CASSSQPFQSRETQYF.

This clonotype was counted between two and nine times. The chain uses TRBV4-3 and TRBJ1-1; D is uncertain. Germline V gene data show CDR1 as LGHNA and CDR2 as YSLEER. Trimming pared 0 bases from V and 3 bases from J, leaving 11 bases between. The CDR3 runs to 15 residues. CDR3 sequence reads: CASSQDRQSYTEAFF. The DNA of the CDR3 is TGCGCCAGCAGCCAAGATCGTCAGAGTTACACTGAAGCTTTCTTT.

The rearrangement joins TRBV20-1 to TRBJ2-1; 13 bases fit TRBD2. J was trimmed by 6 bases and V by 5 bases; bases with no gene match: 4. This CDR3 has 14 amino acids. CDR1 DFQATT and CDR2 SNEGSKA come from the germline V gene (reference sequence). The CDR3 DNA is TGCAGTGCTCCCACTAGCGGGAGGGGCAATGAGCAGTTCTTC. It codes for CSAPTSGRGNEQFF.

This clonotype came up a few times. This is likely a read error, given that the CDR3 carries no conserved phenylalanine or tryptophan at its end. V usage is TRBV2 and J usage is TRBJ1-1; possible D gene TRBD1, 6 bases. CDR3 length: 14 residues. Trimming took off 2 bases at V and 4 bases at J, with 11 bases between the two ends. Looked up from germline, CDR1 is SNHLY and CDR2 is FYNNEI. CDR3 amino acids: CASSEQGRGTEAFL. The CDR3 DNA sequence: TGTGCCAGCAGTGAACAGGGGCGCGGCACTGAAGCTTTCCTT.

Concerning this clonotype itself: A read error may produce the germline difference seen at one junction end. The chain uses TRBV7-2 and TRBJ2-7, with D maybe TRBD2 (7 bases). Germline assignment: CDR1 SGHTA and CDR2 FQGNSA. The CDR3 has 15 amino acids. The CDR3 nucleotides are TGTGCCAGCAGCTTAGAGGGTATTGGGGGGGCTGAGCGGGCTTTC. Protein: CASSLEGIGGAERAF. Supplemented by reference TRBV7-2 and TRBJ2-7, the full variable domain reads GAGVSQSPSNKVTEKGKDVELRCDPISGHTALYWYRQSLGQGLEFLIYFQGNSAPDKSGLPSDRFSAERTGGSVSTLTIQRTQQEDSAVYLCASSLEGIGGAERAFGPGTRLTVT.

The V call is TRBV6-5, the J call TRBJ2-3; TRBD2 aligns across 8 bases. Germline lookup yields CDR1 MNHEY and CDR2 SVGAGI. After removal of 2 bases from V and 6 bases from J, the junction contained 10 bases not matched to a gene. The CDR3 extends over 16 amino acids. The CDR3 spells CASSYGLSGIPDTQYF. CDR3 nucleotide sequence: TGTGCCAGCAGTTACGGGCTTAGCGGGATTCCGGATACGCAGTATTTT.

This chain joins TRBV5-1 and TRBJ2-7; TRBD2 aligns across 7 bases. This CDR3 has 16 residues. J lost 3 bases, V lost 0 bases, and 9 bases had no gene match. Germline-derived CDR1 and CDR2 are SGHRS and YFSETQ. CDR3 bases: TGCGCCAGCAGCTTGGCCGCGCAAGGCGGGGGCTACGAGCAGTACTTC. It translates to CASSLAAQGGGYEQYF. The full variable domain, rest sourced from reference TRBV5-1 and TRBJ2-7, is KAGVTQTPRYLIKTRGQQVTLSCSPISGHRSVSWYQQTPGQGLQFLFEYFSETQRNKGNFPGRFSGRQFSNSRSEMNVSTLELGDSALYLCASSLAAQGGGYEQYFGPGTRLTVT.

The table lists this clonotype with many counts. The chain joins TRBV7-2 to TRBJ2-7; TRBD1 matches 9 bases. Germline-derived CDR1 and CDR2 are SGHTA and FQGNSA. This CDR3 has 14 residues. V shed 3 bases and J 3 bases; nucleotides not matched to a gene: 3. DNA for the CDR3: TGTGCCAGCAGCTTGGGACAGGGAGTCTACGAGCAGTACTTC. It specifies CASSLGQGVYEQYF.

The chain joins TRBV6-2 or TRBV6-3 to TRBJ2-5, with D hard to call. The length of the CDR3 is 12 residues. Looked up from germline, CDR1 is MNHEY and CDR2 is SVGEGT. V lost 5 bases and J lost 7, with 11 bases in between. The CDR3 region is CASSQDVSTQYF. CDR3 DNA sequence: TGTGCCAGCAGTCAGGACGTGTCGACCCAGTACTTC.

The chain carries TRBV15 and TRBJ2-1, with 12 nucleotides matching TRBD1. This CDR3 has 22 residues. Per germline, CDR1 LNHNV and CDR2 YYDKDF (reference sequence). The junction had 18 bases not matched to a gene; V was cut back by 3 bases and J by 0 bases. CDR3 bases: TGTGCCACCAGCAGCTCCGCGGGGGCGGGACAGGGGGCGAGGCCCTCCTACAATGAGCAGTTCTTC. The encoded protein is CATSSSAGAGQGARPSYNEQFF.

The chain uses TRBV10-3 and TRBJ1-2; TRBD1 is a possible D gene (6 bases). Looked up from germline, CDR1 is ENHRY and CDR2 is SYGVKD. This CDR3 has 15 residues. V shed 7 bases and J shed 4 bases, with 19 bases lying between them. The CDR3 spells CAIKSTGEGSYGYTF. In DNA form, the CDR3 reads TGTGCCATCAAATCGACAGGTGAGGGATCCTATGGCTACACCTTC.

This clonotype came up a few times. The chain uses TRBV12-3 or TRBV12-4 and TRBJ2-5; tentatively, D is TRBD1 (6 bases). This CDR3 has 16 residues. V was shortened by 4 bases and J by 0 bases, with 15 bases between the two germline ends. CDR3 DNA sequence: TGTGCCAGCAGTTCTCAGGGGAAGACAGACCAAGAGACCCAGTACTTC. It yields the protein CASSSQGKTDQETQYF.

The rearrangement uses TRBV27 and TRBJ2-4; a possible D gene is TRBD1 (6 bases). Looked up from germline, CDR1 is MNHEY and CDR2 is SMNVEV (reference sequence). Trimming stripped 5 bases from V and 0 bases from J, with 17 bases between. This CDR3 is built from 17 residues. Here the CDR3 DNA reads TGTGCCAGCAGTACGCACCGGGACAAAATAGCCAAAAACATTCAGTACTTC. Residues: CASSTHRDKIAKNIQYF.

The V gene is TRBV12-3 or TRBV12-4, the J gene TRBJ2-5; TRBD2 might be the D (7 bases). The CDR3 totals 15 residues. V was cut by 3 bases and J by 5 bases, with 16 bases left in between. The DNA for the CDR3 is TGTGCCAGCAGTTTTGGGTCCGGGGGGCGGGAGACCCAGTACTTC. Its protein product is CASSFGSGGRETQYF.

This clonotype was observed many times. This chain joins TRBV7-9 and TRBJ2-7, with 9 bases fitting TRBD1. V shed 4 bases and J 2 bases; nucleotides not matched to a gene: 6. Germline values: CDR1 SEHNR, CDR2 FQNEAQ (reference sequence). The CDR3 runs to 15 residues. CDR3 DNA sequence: TGTGCCAGCAGCTCACCAGGGACAGGGACCTACGAGCAGTACTTC. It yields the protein CASSSPGTGTYEQYF.